This entry lists 25 T cell receptor beta chains sequenced from one sample in a study of T cell repertoires in cytomegalovirus infection (dated by TCRdb to between 2018 and 2020). Explained via the paper, the treatment or condition label denotes: in vitro stimulation with specific CMV peptide epitopes to enrich CMV-specific T cells. Instrument used: Illumina HiSeq 1500. In-frame beta chains were kept once TCRdb had trimmed the public reads at Q25 with fastp and called clones with MiXCR. One record per CDR3 amino acid sequence lists the most common genes and DNA. The sample table shows hundreds of thousands of distinct CDR3 sequences, and 40% to 50% are seen once. Around 45% of the sample is in the top ten clones. Their cognate antigens are unknown. Material: cultured PBMCs, obtained from culture after CMV antigen stimulation. These receptor sequences come from a human donor in good health (CMV status not recorded). Some clones in this sample may be carry-over from other donors' samples.

The V gene is TRBV7-2, the J gene TRBJ2-2, with TRBD2 matching over 8 bases. This CDR3 has 16 amino acids. Trimming removed 7 bases from V and 6 bases from J; junction bases left unmatched: 13. Germline V gives CDR1 SGHTA, CDR2 FQGNSA. CDR3 residues: CASTQGRGLGAGELFF. DNA of the CDR3: TGTGCCAGCACCCAGGGACGGGGACTAGGGGCCGGGGAGCTGTTTTTT.

The rearrangement uses TRBV28 and TRBJ1-2; D unresolved. Trimming left V 6 bases short and J 3 bases short, with 14 bases between. Germline V gene data show CDR1 as MDHEN and CDR2 as SYDVKM. The CDR3 runs 14 residues. CDR3 in amino acids: CASSRRIPYYGYTF. CDR3 nucleotide sequence: TGTGCCAGCAGCCGACGGATCCCCTACTATGGCTACACCTTC.

V is TRBV7-9 and J is TRBJ1-2, with D hard to call. This CDR3 has 15 amino acids. V dropped 2 bases and J dropped 3 bases, with 13 bases sitting between them. CDR1 is SEHNR, CDR2 FQNEAQ, per germline (reference sequence). The CDR3 loop reads CASSLSGSEDYGYTF. Written as DNA, the CDR3 is TGTGCCAGCAGCTTATCGGGCAGCGAGGACTATGGCTACACCTTC.

The table lists this clonotype with a few counts. The CDR3 coding sequence is TGTGCCAGCAGCTTAGTCCAGATAACGCCGGGCACAGATACGCAGTATTTT. Protein: CASSLVQITPGTDTQYF. The chain combines TRBV7-2 with TRBJ2-3; no firm D call. Germline CDR1 and CDR2: SGHTA and FQGNSA. Trimming cost V 1 base and J 1 base, with 15 bases left between them. This CDR3 is 17 amino acids long.

The table lists this clonotype with a few counts. The V call is TRBV11-1, the J call TRBJ2-5, with 10 bases matching TRBD1. Germline V gene lookup returns CDR1 SGHAT and CDR2 FQDESV (reference sequence). V was pared by 5 bases and J by 4 bases, with 7 bases of the junction left unmatched. CDR3 length equals 15 residues. Written as DNA, the CDR3 is TGTGCCAGCAGCGAAACGACAGGGGGCCTAGAGACCCAGTACTTC. Amino acid sequence: CASSETTGGLETQYF.

The chain is built from TRBV6-2 or TRBV6-3 and TRBJ2-7; D may be TRBD1 or TRBD2 (6 bases each). The CDR3 runs to 14 residues. The V gene lost 5 bases and the J gene lost 2 bases, with 13 bases spanning the gap. The germline gives CDR1 MNHEY, CDR2 SVGEGT. CDR3 sequence reads: CASSESGGPYEQYF. The CDR3, as DNA: TGTGCCAGCAGTGAAAGTGGGGGGCCCTACGAGCAGTACTTC.

V gene TRBV7-2 combines with J gene TRBJ1-1; D not resolved. CDR3 length: 12 residues. Germline CDR1 and CDR2: SGHTA and FQGNSA. The ends were cut back, 5 bases at V and 6 bases at J, with 10 bases in the middle. The CDR3, as DNA: TGTGCCAGCAGCCCCCTGGGCCCTGAAGCTTTCTTT. Protein product: CASSPLGPEAFF.

The chain has TRBV6-6 and TRBJ2-2; weak D call: TRBD2 (6 bases). The CDR3 covers 16 residues. Germline CDR1 is MNHNY and CDR2 is SVGAGI (reference sequence). Trimming removed 2 bases at V and 2 bases at J, with 12 bases between. The CDR3 sequence is CASSYETTSNTGELFF. The CDR3 DNA reads as TGTGCCAGCAGTTACGAGACGACTAGTAACACCGGGGAGCTGTTTTTT.

V usage is TRBV29-1 and J usage is TRBJ2-1; D is unclear. Germline CDR1 is SQVTM and CDR2 is ANQGSEA. The CDR3 contains 11 residues. V lost 7 bases, J lost 1 base, and 5 bases lay in between. The CDR3 spells CSAESYNEQFF. The DNA for the CDR3 is TGCAGCGCCGAGTCCTACAATGAGCAGTTCTTC.

The table lists this clonotype with a few counts. The V and J genes are TRBV27 and TRBJ2-5; tentatively, D is TRBD2 (7 bases). Trimming took 5 bases from V and 3 from J, leaving 22 bases between them. Per germline, CDR1 MNHEY and CDR2 SMNVEV (reference sequence). This CDR3 spans 17 amino acids. CDR3 sequence reads: CASSKRERGWDKETQYF. The CDR3 bases are TGTGCCAGCAGTAAAAGGGAGCGGGGTTGGGACAAAGAGACCCAGTACTTC.

The chain has TRBV27 and TRBJ1-6; a possible D gene is TRBD1 (6 bases). CDR3 length equals 14 residues. V was trimmed by 2 bases and J by 5 bases, leaving 7 bases between them. Germline V gene data show CDR1 as MNHEY and CDR2 as SMNVEV (reference sequence). Here the CDR3 DNA reads TGTGCCAGCAGTTTAGACAGGCATAATTCACCCCTCCACTTT. Its protein product is CASSLDRHNSPLHF.

The gene calls are TRBV19 and TRBJ1-4; D not certain. Germline CDR1 and CDR2: LNHDA and SQIVND (reference sequence). Trimming left V 3 bases short and J 8 bases short, with 10 bases between. The CDR3 is 13 amino acids. CDR3 bases: TGTGCCAGTAGTATCGGGATAGCGGAAAAACTGTTTTTT. It encodes CASSIGIAEKLFF.

CDR3 nucleotides: TGTGCCAGCAGTGACTCCGGGACATCATACGAGCAGTACTTC. The encoded protein is CASSDSGTSYEQYF. V and J are TRBV2 and TRBJ2-7; the D gene is possibly TRBD1 (6 bases). Germline lookup yields CDR1 SNHLY and CDR2 FYNNEI. Trimming took off 3 bases at V and 4 bases at J, with 13 bases between the two ends. CDR3 length: 14 residues.

V and J are TRBV12-3 or TRBV12-4 and TRBJ2-1; TRBD2 matches 10 bases. The CDR3 contains 15 residues. With 7 bases clipped from V and 5 bases from J, the junction kept 8 bases outside the gene matches. The DNA of the CDR3 is TGTGCCAGCACCTTCATTAGCGGGGGGAACAATGAGCAGTTCTTC. Residues: CASTFISGGNNEQFF.

The chain has TRBV12-3 or TRBV12-4 and TRBJ1-3; D is unclear. Trimming took 3 bases from V and 4 from J, leaving 28 bases between them. The CDR3 runs 20 residues. The CDR3 coding sequence is TGTGCCAGCAGTTTTAACCCACACCTGTCCCGGGCAGTTAGAGGAAACACCATATATTTT. Residues: CASSFNPHLSRAVRGNTIYF.

The rearrangement joins TRBV7-2 to TRBJ2-2; D perhaps matches TRBD1 (6 bases). This CDR3 comprises 15 residues. Germline loops: CDR1 SGHTA, CDR2 FQGNSA. The V end lost 2 bases, the J end lost 6 bases, and 13 bases lay between the germline ends. In DNA, the CDR3 is TGTGCCAGCAGCTTAACTCACAGGGAGCCCGGGGAGCTGTTTTTT. Translating it yields CASSLTHREPGELFF.

V is TRBV6-2 or TRBV6-3 and J is TRBJ2-5; 11 nucleotides align to TRBD2. V trimming: 2 bases; J trimming: 4 bases; junction bases outside the gene matches: 9. CDR1 is MNHEY and CDR2 is SVGEGT in the germline V gene. CDR3 size: 17 residues. The CDR3 region is CASSYTSGSYSGETQYF. The CDR3 DNA reads as TGTGCCAGCAGTTACACTAGCGGGAGTTATTCTGGAGAGACCCAGTACTTC.

The V gene is TRBV9, the J gene TRBJ2-5; D remains ambiguous. In germline, CDR1 is SGDLS, CDR2 YYNGEE. V was trimmed by 4 bases and J by 3 bases, leaving 10 bases between them. The CDR3 covers 13 residues. The CDR3 region has the DNA TGTGCCAGCAGCCCCCACGAGAAAGAGACCCAGTACTTC. Encoded protein: CASSPHEKETQYF. Full variable domain (outside the CDR3, taken from reference TRBV9 and TRBJ2-5): DSGVTQTPKHLITATGQRVTLRCSPRSGDLSVYWYQQSLDQGLQFLIQYYNGEERAKGNILERFSAQQFPDLHSELNLSSLELGDSALYFCASSPHEKETQYFGPGTRLLVL.

V gene TRBV7-6 combines with J gene TRBJ2-1; no firm D call. Germline-derived CDR1 and CDR2 are SGHVS and FNYEAQ. The V end was cut by 2 bases, the J end by 4 bases, with 6 bases between. The CDR3 loop spans 13 amino acids. The CDR3: CASSLQIYNEQFF. The CDR3, as DNA: TGTGCCAGCAGCTTACAGATTTACAATGAGCAGTTCTTC.

The V gene is TRBV18, the J gene TRBJ2-2; possible D gene TRBD2, 5 bases. With 2 bases removed from V and 4 bases from J, the gap between germline ends came to 38 bases. This CDR3 has 24 amino acids. Germline-derived CDR1 and CDR2 are KGHSH and LQKENI. CDR3 bases: TGTGCCAGCTCACCATTTGGACTGCCGATCACGCCCTATAAGGAGGTTGAGGTCACCGGGGAGCTGTTTTTT. Amino acids: CASSPFGLPITPYKEVEVTGELFF.

The genes are TRBV12-3 or TRBV12-4 and TRBJ2-5; TRBD1 might be the D (5 bases). The CDR3 spans 14 residues. The germline V and J ends were trimmed by 0 bases and 4 bases, with 9 bases remaining between them. CDR3 nucleotide sequence: TGTGCCAGCAGTTTAGCGATAGGGGCAGAGACCCAGTACTTC. Translated: CASSLAIGAETQYF.

This clonotype was recorded a few times. This chain links TRBV7-2 with TRBJ2-2; possibly TRBD2 for D (6 bases). V lost 1 base and J lost 8, with 14 bases in between. The CDR3 is 15 residues long. CDR1 and CDR2 (germline): SGHTA, FQGNSA. The CDR3: CASSLVAGGEGELFF. CDR3 nucleotide sequence: TGTGCCAGCAGCTTAGTGGCAGGAGGGGAGGGGGAGCTGTTTTTT.

V gene TRBV7-2 combines with J gene TRBJ1-1; no clear D. V was cut by 3 bases and J by 3 bases, with 17 bases left in between. This CDR3 contains 16 residues. Germline V gene lookup returns CDR1 SGHTA and CDR2 FQGNSA. The CDR3 is CASSFSTRTGDTEAFF. The CDR3 region has the DNA TGTGCCAGCAGCTTCTCTACCAGGACGGGTGACACTGAAGCTTTCTTT.

The rearrangement uses TRBV6-2 or TRBV6-3 and TRBJ2-3; TRBD2 matches at 13 bases. V was clipped by 6 bases and J by 6 bases; unmatched bases: 12. The germline CDR1 and CDR2 sequences are MNHEY and SVGEGT. The CDR3 covers 17 residues. In DNA form, the CDR3 reads TGTGCCAGCAGCCCCGGGACTAGCGGGATACAGGGGGATACGCAGTATTTT. Translating it yields CASSPGTSGIQGDTQYF.

The DNA of the CDR3 is TGCGCCAGCAGCCAAGGACCTAGCGGGCGCACAGATACGCAGTATTTT. This codes for CASSQGPSGRTDTQYF. The chain joins TRBV4-3 to TRBJ2-3; 8 positions agree with TRBD2. The V gene's germline CDR1 is LGHNA and CDR2 YSLEER. The CDR3 spans 16 residues. Germline trimming cut 1 base from V and 1 base from J; bases unmatched to any gene: 4.